One and the same sample provided the 16 T cell receptor beta chains below, sequenced in a study of blood T cells in healthy people across ages. Sample-barcoded 5' priming and a J-beta primer mix drove a second PCR of about 6 to 12 cycles. TCRdb itself ran the 5' RACE reads through MiXCR, one entry per CDR3 protein. The top ten hold around 24% of the sample, which has approximately 800,000 distinct CDR3 sequences, 56% seen once. Sequences were obtained from blood. These receptors were collected from a man aged 40-49 years in good health.

This chain connects TRBV29-1 to TRBJ2-1, with D maybe TRBD1 (6 bases). Per germline, CDR1 SQVTM and CDR2 ANQGSEA. Trimming shortened V by 6 bases and J by 6 bases, and 21 bases separated the two germline ends. This CDR3 region has 15 residues. In nucleotides, the CDR3 is TGCAGCGTACTAAGACAGGCAAATACATTCAATGAGCAGTTCTTC. Translation gives CSVLRQANTFNEQFF.

The gene calls are TRBV7-9 and TRBJ2-1, with D possibly matching TRBD1 (5 bases). The germline V gene has CDR1 SEHNR and CDR2 FQNEAQ (reference sequence). This CDR3 region has 13 residues. Trimming removed 0 bases from V and 13 bases from J, with 13 bases in between. DNA for the CDR3: TGTGCCAGCAGCTTAGCAGATGGGGCAACACAGTTCTTC. Translation gives CASSLADGATQFF. Together with reference TRBV7-9 and TRBJ2-1, the CDR3 gives the full variable domain: DTGVSQNPRHKITKRGQNVTFRCDPISEHNRLYWYRQTLGQGPEFLTYFQNEAQLEKSRLLSDRFSAERPKGSFSTLEIQRTEQGDSAMYLCASSLADGATQFFGPGTRLTVL.

Remarks on this clonotype: A read error may produce the germline difference seen at one junction end. This chain connects TRBV11-3 to TRBJ2-1; maybe TRBD1 (6 bases). CDR1 SGHNT and CDR2 YENEEA come from the germline V gene. The CDR3 runs to 13 residues. CDR3 sequence (DNA): TGTGCCAGCAGCCTAGACAGGCTTAGTGAGCAGTTCTTC. It yields the protein CASSLDRLSEQFF. Looking up the rest from reference TRBV11-3 and TRBJ2-1 gives the full variable domain: EAGVVQSPRYKIIEKKQPVAFWCNPISGHNTLYWYLQNLGQGPELLIRYENEEAVDDSQLPKDRFSAERLKGVDSTLKIQPAELGDSAVYLCASSLDRLSEQFFGPGTRLTVL.

V is TRBV20-1 and J is TRBJ2-7, with 7 bases matching TRBD2. The V and J ends lost 8 bases and 2 bases, in that order; junction bases with no gene match: 9. Germline CDR1 and CDR2: DFQATT and SNEGSKA (reference sequence). The CDR3 is 13 residues long. CDR3 in amino acids: CSSSGSGPYEQYF. CDR3 sequence (DNA): TGCAGTTCCTCGGGTAGCGGGCCCTACGAGCAGTACTTC.

V usage is TRBV6-5 and J usage is TRBJ2-7; tentatively, D is TRBD1 (6 bases). The J call is uncertain, as TRBJ2-5 better fits the DNA end. From germline, CDR1 is MNHEY and CDR2 SVGAGI. CDR3 length equals 14 residues. CDR3 nucleotides: TGTGCCAGCAGTTACCGCCGGGACACAGAGACCCAGTACTTC. This codes for CASSYRRDTETQYF.

Details on this clonotype: The junction departs from germline at one end; a sequencing error may be responsible. In nucleotides, the CDR3 is TGTTCCAGCAGTTTTGCTTTAGGGACCACAGATACGCAGTATTTT. Translated, it gives CSSSFALGTTDTQYF. The V and J genes are TRBV28 and TRBJ2-3; TRBD1 or TRBD2 may be the D gene (5 bases each). This CDR3 has 15 residues. Per the germline V gene, CDR1 is MDHEN and CDR2 is SYDVKM.

The V call is TRBV20-1, the J call TRBJ2-5; perhaps TRBD2 as D (7 bases). The end of the DNA aligns better with TRBJ2-7, so the J call may be wrong. The CDR3 is made up of 13 amino acids. CDR1 DFQATT and CDR2 SNEGSKA come from the germline V gene (reference sequence). The CDR3 nucleotides read TGCAGTGCCCTCGGAGGGGGGGTCAACGAGCAGTACTTC. This encodes CSALGGGVNEQYF.

This clonotype has a handful of counts. This chain connects TRBV5-1 to TRBJ2-5; weak D call: TRBD2 (5 bases). V was trimmed by 1 base and J by 0 bases, leaving 10 bases between them. Germline values: CDR1 SGHRS, CDR2 YFSETQ. The CDR3 runs to 15 residues. The CDR3: CASSLPSGHQETQYF. The CDR3 DNA is TGCGCCAGCAGCTTGCCGAGCGGCCACCAAGAGACCCAGTACTTC. Full variable domain (rest looked up from reference TRBV5-1 and TRBJ2-5): KAGVTQTPRYLIKTRGQQVTLSCSPISGHRSVSWYQQTPGQGLQFLFEYFSETQRNKGNFPGRFSGRQFSNSRSEMNVSTLELGDSALYLCASSLPSGHQETQYFGPGTRLLVL.

J is TRBJ2-1 and V is TRBV7-2, with TRBD2 matching over 11 bases. After removal of 10 bases from V and 0 bases from J, the junction contained 11 bases not matched to a gene. The CDR3 is 17 amino acids. CDR1 is SGHTA, CDR2 FQGNSA, per germline. CDR3 sequence reads: CAKSGLAGGGSYNEQFF. In DNA form, the CDR3 reads TGTGCCAAGAGCGGACTAGCGGGTGGGGGCTCCTACAATGAGCAGTTCTTC. Complete variable domain (other parts from reference TRBV7-2 and TRBJ2-1): GAGVSQSPSNKVTEKGKDVELRCDPISGHTALYWYRQSLGQGLEFLIYFQGNSAPDKSGLPSDRFSAERTGGSVSTLTIQRTQQEDSAVYLCAKSGLAGGGSYNEQFFGPGTRLTVL.

This clonotype was counted only a few times. The chain has TRBV5-1 and TRBJ2-3; D gene uncertain. From germline, CDR1 is SGHRS and CDR2 YFSETQ. Trimming removed 3 bases from V and 1 base from J, with 6 bases in between. The CDR3 covers 13 residues. DNA of the CDR3: TGCGCCAGCAGCTCATACGGCACAGATACGCAGTATTTT. It codes for CASSSYGTDTQYF.

Comment on this clonotype: An end of the junction does not agree with germline; a read error may underlie this. The chain joins TRBV5-1 to TRBJ2-6; 10 bases align to TRBD2. The CDR3 totals 17 residues. CDR1 is SGHRS, CDR2 YFSETQ, per germline. This CDR3 reads CASSLILAGAGANVLAF. The CDR3 coding sequence is TGCGCCAGCAGCCTTATCCTAGCGGGAGCTGGGGCCAACGTCCTGGCTTTC. The full variable domain, completed using reference TRBV5-1 and TRBJ2-6, is KAGVTQTPRYLIKTRGQQVTLSCSPISGHRSVSWYQQTPGQGLQFLFEYFSETQRNKGNFPGRFSGRQFSNSRSEMNVSTLELGDSALYLCASSLILAGAGANVLAFGAGSRLTVL.

This rearrangement joins TRBV30 to TRBJ2-7; D is uncertain. Germline CDR1 GTSNPN, CDR2 SVGIG (reference sequence). The CDR3 contains 13 residues. V lost 2 bases, J lost 6 bases, and 14 bases lay in between. The CDR3 reads CAWSQRPGSEQYF. For the CDR3, the DNA is TGTGCCTGGAGTCAAAGACCGGGTTCCGAGCAGTACTTC.

This clonotype was seen a handful of times. The chain uses TRBV15 and TRBJ2-1; 8 positions agree with TRBD2. V dropped 3 bases and J dropped 7; count of bases not matched to a gene: 17. This CDR3 has 18 residues. Germline V CDR1 and CDR2: LNHNV, YYDKDF (reference sequence). This CDR3 is CATSRVGGRLAGINEQFF. CDR3 nucleotide sequence: TGTGCCACCAGCAGGGTGGGAGGAAGGTTAGCGGGGATAAATGAGCAGTTCTTC.

This sequence joins TRBV7-2 and TRBJ1-4; D unresolved. The CDR3 runs 15 residues. Germline-derived CDR1 and CDR2 are SGHTA and FQGNSA. V lost 2 bases and J lost 2, with 9 bases in between. DNA of the CDR3: TGTGCCAGCAGCTTATTTGGGCAGACTAATGAAAAACTGTTTTTT. It encodes CASSLFGQTNEKLFF.

The rearrangement joins TRBV20-1 to TRBJ2-1, with 10 bases that match TRBD2. Germline values: CDR1 DFQATT, CDR2 SNEGSKA (reference sequence). This CDR3 spans 15 amino acids. Trimming cost V 5 bases and J 2 bases; bases outside gene matches: 6. The CDR3 nucleotides read TGCAGTGCTGAACTAAGCGGGGGGGCCTACAATGAGCAGTTCTTC. This translates into CSAELSGGAYNEQFF.

This clonotype was seen once. The chain carries TRBV21-1 and TRBJ2-7; TRBD1 is the table's D call, not checked against the DNA. TRBV21-1 is labeled a pseudogene. The length of the CDR3 is 17 residues. The CDR3 bases are TGTGCCAGCAGAGCAAAGTGGGGGAGCCAGGGTGGCTACGAGCAGTACTTC. It specifies CASRAKWGSQGGYEQYF.